This TCR beta chain was identified in a study of OX40 agonist ivuxolimab in advanced cancers. Drawing of blood for sampling happened at baseline, at cycle 4 day 1, and at cycle 7 day 1. The CDR3 loop spans 13 amino acids. Trimming took 4 bases from V and 10 from J; bases not matched to a gene: 3. CDR1 is SGHDN and CDR2 is FVKESK in the germline V gene. Sequencing used immunoSEQ multiplex PCR; TCRdb keeps in-frame clones, though not all of them. The sample records 45,000 to 65,000 clones, around 90% being singletons. Findings and caveats of the study: Also showing low normalized T-cell clonal expansion were some of the nonresponders.

Worth noting for this clone: Its antigen is undetermined.

The chain combines TRBV14 with TRBJ1-6, with 8 bases lining up with TRBD1. The clonotype comes from an adult with an advanced solid tumor such as melanoma, head and neck, liver or kidney cancer. Sequencing was performed on CD4+ or CD8+ T cells sorted from blood, taken in a trial of the OX40 agonist ivuxolimab. In DNA form, the CDR3 reads TGTGCCAGCAGCCCGGACAGGGACTCACCCCTCCACTTT. Translation: CASSPDRDSPLHF.